The 2 T cell receptor beta chains presented below share a single source sample, sequenced in a study of cytomegalovirus exposure and HLA in healthy donors (dated by TCRdb to 2017 to 2019). The library relied on the immunoSEQ multiplex PCR assay. For the multiplex PCR, a mixture combining 60 forward primers for TCR Vbeta segments and 13 reverse primers for TCR Jbeta segments was used. As stored in TCRdb, this immuneACCESS dataset retains in-frame rearrangements with V and J assigned. A fraction of the clones does not appear; measured against another copy, unresolved V genes explain less than half of the discrepancy, and the remainder lacks a known reason. The table of this sample itemizes about 34,000 clones. The ten largest make up roughly 6.4% of the sample. Sequencing was done on a sample of PBMCs. The receptors were sampled from a human donor in good health.

The chain uses TRBV5-1 and TRBJ1-1; 8 nucleotides match TRBD1. The CDR3 runs to 16 residues. The trim removed 0 bases at V and 1 base at J, leaving 5 bases unmatched. Per germline, CDR1 SGHRS and CDR2 YFSETQ. CDR3 sequence (DNA): TGCGCCAGCAGCTTGGGACAGGGGATCAGGAACACTGAAGCTTTCTTT. Encoded protein: CASSLGQGIRNTEAFF.

The gene calls are TRBV27 and TRBJ1-6; 8 nucleotides align to TRBD1. The CDR3 is made up of 17 amino acids. The germline CDR1 and CDR2 sequences are MNHEY and SMNVEV (reference sequence). Trimming removed 0 bases from V and 2 bases from J; junction bases left unmatched: 3. The CDR3 DNA reads TGTGCCAGCAGTTTATCCCGGACAGGGACCTATAATTCACCCCTCCACTTT. It codes for CASSLSRTGTYNSPLHF.